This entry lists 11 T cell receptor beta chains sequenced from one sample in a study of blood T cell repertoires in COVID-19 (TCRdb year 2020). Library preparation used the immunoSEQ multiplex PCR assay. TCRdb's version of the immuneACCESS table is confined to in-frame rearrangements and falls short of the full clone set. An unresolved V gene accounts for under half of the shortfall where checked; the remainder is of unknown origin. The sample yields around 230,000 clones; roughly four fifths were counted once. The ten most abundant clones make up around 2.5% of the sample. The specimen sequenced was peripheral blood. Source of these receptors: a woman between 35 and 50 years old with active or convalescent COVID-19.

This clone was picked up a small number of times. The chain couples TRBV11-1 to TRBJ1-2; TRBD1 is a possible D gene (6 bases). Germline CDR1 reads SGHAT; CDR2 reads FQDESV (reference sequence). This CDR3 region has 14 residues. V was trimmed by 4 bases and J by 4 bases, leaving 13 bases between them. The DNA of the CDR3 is TGTGCCAGCAGCTCCGGGCAGGGGACCTATGGCTACACCTTC. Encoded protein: CASSSGQGTYGYTF. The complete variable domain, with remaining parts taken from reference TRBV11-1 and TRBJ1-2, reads EAEVAQSPRYKITEKSQAVAFWCDPISGHATLYWYRQILGQGPELLVQFQDESVVDDSQLPKDRFSAERLKGVDSTLKIQPAELGDSAMYLCASSSGQGTYGYTFGSGTRLTVV.

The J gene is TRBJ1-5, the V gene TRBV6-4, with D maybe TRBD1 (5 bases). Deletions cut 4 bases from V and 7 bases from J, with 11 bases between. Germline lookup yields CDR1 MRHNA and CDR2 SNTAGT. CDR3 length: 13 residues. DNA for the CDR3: TGTGCCAGCAGTGTGCAGGCAGGGCAGCCCCAGCATTTT. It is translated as CASSVQAGQPQHF.

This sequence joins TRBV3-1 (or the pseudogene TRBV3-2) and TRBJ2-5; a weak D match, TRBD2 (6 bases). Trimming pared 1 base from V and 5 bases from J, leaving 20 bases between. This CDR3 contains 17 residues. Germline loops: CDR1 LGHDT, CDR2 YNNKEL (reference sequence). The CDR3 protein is CASSQVSLPGVGETQYF. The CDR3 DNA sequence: TGTGCCAGCAGCCAAGTAAGCCTGCCGGGAGTTGGGGAGACCCAGTACTTC.

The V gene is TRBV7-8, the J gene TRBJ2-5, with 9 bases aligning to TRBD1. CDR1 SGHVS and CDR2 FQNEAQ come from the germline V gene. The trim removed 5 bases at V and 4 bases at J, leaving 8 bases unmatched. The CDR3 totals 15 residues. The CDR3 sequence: CASSRAPGQGETQYF. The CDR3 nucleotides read TGTGCCAGCAGCCGAGCCCCGGGACAGGGAGAGACCCAGTACTTC.

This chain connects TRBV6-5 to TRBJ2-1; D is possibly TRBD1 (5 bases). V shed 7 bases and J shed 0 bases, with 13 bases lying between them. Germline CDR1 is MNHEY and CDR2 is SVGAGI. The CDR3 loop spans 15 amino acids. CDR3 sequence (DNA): TGTGCCAGCAAAGGTCAGGGAAGCTCCTACAATGAGCAGTTCTTC. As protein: CASKGQGSSYNEQFF.

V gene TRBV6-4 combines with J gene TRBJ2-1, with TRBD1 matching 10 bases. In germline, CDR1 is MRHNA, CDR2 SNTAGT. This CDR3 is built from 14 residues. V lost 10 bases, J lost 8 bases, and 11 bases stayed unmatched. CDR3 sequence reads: CANSDRGRTYEQFF. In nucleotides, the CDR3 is TGTGCCAACTCAGACAGGGGGCGAACCTATGAGCAGTTCTTC.

CDR3 coding DNA: TGCGCCAGCAGCAACAGGGGGAAATTGGATGGCTACACCTTC. It encodes CASSNRGKLDGYTF. J is TRBJ1-2 and V is TRBV5-1; 8 nucleotides align to TRBD1. Looked up from germline, CDR1 is SGHRS and CDR2 is YFSETQ. The V segment lost 4 bases and the J segment 6 bases; nucleotides outside the gene matches: 8. The CDR3 runs 14 residues.

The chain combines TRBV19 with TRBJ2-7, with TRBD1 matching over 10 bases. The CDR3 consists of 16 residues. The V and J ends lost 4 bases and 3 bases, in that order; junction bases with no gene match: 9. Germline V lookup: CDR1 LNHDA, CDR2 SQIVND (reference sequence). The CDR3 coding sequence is TGTGCCAGTAGTACAAAAATCCGGGACAGGGGCTACGAGCAGTACTTC. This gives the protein CASSTKIRDRGYEQYF.

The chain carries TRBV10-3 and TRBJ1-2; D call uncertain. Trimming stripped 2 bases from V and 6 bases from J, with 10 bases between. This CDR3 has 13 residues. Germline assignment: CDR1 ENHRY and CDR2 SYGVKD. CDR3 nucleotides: TGTGCCATCAGTGAGGGGCCCCGTGATGGCTACACCTTC. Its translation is CAISEGPRDGYTF.

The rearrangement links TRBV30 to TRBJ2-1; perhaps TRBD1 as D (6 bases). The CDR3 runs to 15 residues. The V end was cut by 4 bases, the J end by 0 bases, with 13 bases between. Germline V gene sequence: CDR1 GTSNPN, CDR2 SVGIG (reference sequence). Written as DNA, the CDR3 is TGTGCCTGGAATCCTGGACAGAACTCCTACAATGAGCAGTTCTTC. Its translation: CAWNPGQNSYNEQFF.

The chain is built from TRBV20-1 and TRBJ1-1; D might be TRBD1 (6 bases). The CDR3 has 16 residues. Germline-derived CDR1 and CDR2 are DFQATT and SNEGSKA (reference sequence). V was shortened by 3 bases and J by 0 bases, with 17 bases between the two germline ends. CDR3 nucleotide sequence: TGCAGTGCTAGTAAGGCAGGGGTCATCCTGAACACTGAAGCTTTCTTT. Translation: CSASKAGVILNTEAFF.